This T cell receptor (beta chain) was identified during a study of beta chain features in type 1 diabetes. CDR3 size: 14 residues. The germline V and J ends were trimmed by 4 bases and 0 bases, with 7 bases remaining between them. Per germline, CDR1 MNHEY and CDR2 SVGAGI. The authors reverse transcribed all of the isolated RNA, so sequencing captured expressed TCRB transcripts. Using immunoSEQ multiplex PCR, the repertoire was profiled, and TCRdb retains in-frame clones only, with some absent. The data contain about 900,000 clones, 15% to 20% of them singletons. The authors took one heparinised blood draw, averaging about 120 mL, from each donor.

The receptor comes from a woman aged 18-29 years in good health. The V gene is TRBV6-5, the J gene TRBJ1-3; no definite D call. Sequencing used naive CD4+ T cells from blood. The CDR3 DNA is TGTGCCAGCAGTTCCCGGAGCTCTGGAAACACCATATATTTT. Its protein product is CASSSRSSGNTIYF.